This TCR beta chain was profiled in a study of beta chain features in type 1 diabetes. Cell sorting via CD45RO/CCR7/CD25/CD127/CD95/CD27 was performed to obtain CD4+ naive, central memory, regulatory and stem cell-like memory cells. Study outcomes and limitations: The naive, central memory and Treg TCRB repertoires showed an apparent similarity that was greater among patients than among healthy donors.

All of the isolated RNA was reverse transcribed, so expressed TCRB transcripts were sequenced. Libraries were prepared by immunoSEQ multiplex PCR; TCRdb keeps only in-frame clonotypes and omits some of them. The data hold over 350,000 clones, with about 15% observed a single time. V gave up 2 bases and J gave up 2 bases, with 9 bases separating them. This CDR3 region has 13 residues. CDR1 SQVTM and CDR2 ANQGSEA come from the germline V gene. A note on this clone: No antigen is known for it.

V is TRBV29-1 and J is TRBJ1-1; D remains unclear. The receptor was derived from a young woman in good health. Sequencing was performed on naive CD4+ T cells from blood. CDR3: CSVEIQKNTEAFF. CDR3 in DNA: TGCAGCGTTGAAATTCAGAAAAACACTGAAGCTTTCTTT.